This is a list of T cell receptor beta chains from one sample in a study of blood T cell repertoires in COVID-19. Some clones are missing from TCRdb's copy, which holds only in-frame ones; the method was immunoSEQ multiplex PCR. This sample carries 250,000 or so clones, 70% to 90% of them seen once, and the ten largest clones take over 6%. Sequenced sample: peripheral blood. These receptors were taken from a woman aged 70-85 years with active or convalescent COVID-19. Both conserved end residues are part of each CDR3. The D gene is left open where the match is weak. Clone size appears in some rows only: once, few, many, or a class for an expanded clone.

d_call	v_call	cdr3_length	clone_size	j_call	cdr3_aa	cdr3_nt
NA	TRBV19	13	NA	TRBJ2-7	CASSMTRSYEQYF	TGTGCCAGTAGTATGACTCGGTCCTACGAGCAGTACTTC
TRBD1	TRBV7-8	14	NA	TRBJ1-1	CASSIYRGLAEAFF	TGTGCCAGCAGCATATACAGGGGGCTCGCTGAAGCTTTCTTT
NA	TRBV3-1/TRBV3-2	18	once	TRBJ1-2	CASSHLTGSGLANYGYTF	TGTGCCAGCAGCCATTTGACAGGATCCGGATTAGCTAACTATGGCTACACCTTC
NA	TRBV5-1	17	NA	TRBJ1-1	CASSNQGGQRVNTEAFF	TGCGCCAGCAGCAACCAAGGAGGACAGAGAGTGAACACTGAAGCTTTCTTT
TRBD2	TRBV3-1/TRBV3-2	19	NA	TRBJ2-3	CASSQLGLAGAPSTDTQYF	TGTGCCAGCAGCCAACTAGGACTAGCGGGGGCTCCTAGCACAGATACGCAGTATTTT
NA	TRBV27	12	NA	TRBJ1-1	CASSHGDTEAFF	TGTGCCAGCAGTCACGGGGACACTGAAGCTTTCTTT
TRBD1	TRBV7-9	14	NA	TRBJ1-6	CASSPDRASSPLHF	TGTGCCAGCAGCCCGGACAGGGCGAGTTCACCCCTCCACTTT
NA	TRBV3-1/TRBV3-2	12	NA	TRBJ2-5	CASSPLCRTQYF	TGTGCCAGCAGCCCCCTATGTAGGACCCAGTACTTC
NA	TRBV7-2	12	NA	TRBJ2-7	CASSSRSYEQYF	TGTGCCAGCAGCTCGAGATCCTACGAGCAGTACTTC
NA	TRBV5-1	13	NA	TRBJ1-1	CASSLNSNTEAFF	TGCGCCAGCAGCTTGAACAGCAACACTGAAGCTTTCTTT
TRBD1	TRBV6-5	14	NA	TRBJ1-2	CASSPPDRDDGYTF	TGTGCCAGCAGTCCTCCAGACAGGGATGATGGCTACACCTTC
NA	TRBV6-5	15	few	TRBJ1-5	CASSRSYRINQPQHF	TGTGCCAGCAGCCGTAGTTACAGAATCAATCAGCCCCAGCATTTT
NA	TRBV6-2/TRBV6-3	17	once	TRBJ1-6	CASSYDPGQIYNSPLHF	TGTGCCAGCAGTTACGACCCCGGACAGATCTATAATTCACCCCTCCACTTT
TRBD1	TRBV4-2	19	NA	TRBJ2-3	CASSQDAVITGGRTDTQYF	TGTGCCAGCAGCCAAGATGCCGTCATTACAGGGGGCCGCACAGATACGCAGTATTTT
TRBD1	TRBV5-4	15	NA	TRBJ1-1	CASSGRTGRNTEAFF	TGTGCCAGCAGCGGGCGGACAGGACGGAACACTGAAGCTTTCTTT
TRBD1	TRBV7-9	15	NA	TRBJ1-5	CASTPGQGINQPQHF	TGTGCCAGCACCCCGGGACAGGGGATAAATCAGCCCCAGCATTTT
NA	TRBV4-1	16	NA	TRBJ2-2	CASSAPEFRDTGELFF	TGCGCCAGCAGCGCGCCTGAGTTTCGGGACACCGGGGAGCTGTTTTTT
NA	TRBV9	12	NA	TRBJ2-3	CASSVLTDTQYF	TGTGCCAGCAGCGTTCTCACAGATACGCAGTATTTT
NA	TRBV6-5	10	NA	TRBJ1-2	CASFKGWPTF	TGTGCCAGCTTTAAGGGGTGGCCAACCTTC
TRBD2	TRBV7-2	15	few	TRBJ2-7	CASSLGTSGYYEQYF	TGTGCCAGCAGCCTCGGGACTAGCGGGTACTACGAGCAGTACTTC
NA	TRBV2	14	NA	TRBJ2-7	CASRFEPEGYEQYF	TGTGCCAGCCGCTTCGAGCCCGAGGGTTACGAGCAGTACTTC
NA	TRBV19	15	NA	TRBJ2-6	CASSIASSGANVLTF	TGTGCCAGTAGTATAGCCTCCTCTGGGGCCAACGTCCTGACTTTC
NA	TRBV5-5	16	NA	TRBJ1-1	CASSRGVQGMNTEAFF	TGTGCCAGCAGCCGGGGGGTACAGGGAATGAACACTGAAGCTTTCTTT
TRBD2	TRBV6-5	12	NA	TRBJ2-7	CASRRGGGEQYF	TGTGCCAGCCGACGGGGGGGTGGCGAGCAGTACTTC
NA	TRBV20-1	12	NA	TRBJ1-5	CSASPGNQPQHF	TGCAGTGCCAGTCCAGGGAATCAGCCCCAGCATTTT
NA	TRBV5-1	16	NA	TRBJ1-3	CASSLEGTNSGNTIYF	TGCGCCAGCAGCTTGGAAGGGACAAACTCTGGAAACACCATATATTTT
NA	TRBV12-3/TRBV12-4	13	NA	TRBJ1-2	CASSPAPTHGYTF	TGTGCCAGCAGTCCTGCTCCGACTCATGGCTACACCTTC
NA	TRBV7-9	14	NA	TRBJ1-2	CASSLALEGGGYTF	TGTGCCAGCAGCTTAGCGCTTGAGGGAGGCGGCTACACCTTC
NA	TRBV4-3	14	NA	TRBJ1-5	CASSQDRGNQPQHF	TGCGCCAGCAGCCAAGATAGGGGTAATCAGCCCCAGCATTTT
NA	TRBV6-6	14	NA	TRBJ1-3	CASSYSFRENTIYF	TGTGCCAGCAGTTACTCGTTTCGGGAAAACACCATATATTTT
NA	TRBV24-1	16	NA	TRBJ2-7	CATSASPGTRLGEQYF	TGTGCCACCAGTGCTTCGCCCGGGACACGGTTAGGGGAGCAGTACTTC
TRBD1	TRBV7-9	14	NA	TRBJ1-2	CASSKPQGADGYTF	TGTGCCAGCAGCAAACCGCAGGGGGCGGATGGCTACACCTTC
TRBD2	TRBV10-2	15	NA	TRBJ2-2	CASRLAGGLIGELFF	TGCGCCAGCAGACTAGCGGGGGGGCTTATCGGGGAGCTGTTTTTT
NA	TRBV6-5	12	NA	TRBJ1-6	CASNQGMPPLHF	TGTGCCAGCAATCAGGGCATGCCACCCCTCCACTTT
TRBD1	TRBV7-3	12	NA	TRBJ1-2	CASSSGGGGYTF	TGTGCCAGCAGCTCAGGGGGCGGTGGCTACACCTTC
TRBD1	TRBV5-1	14	NA	TRBJ2-7	CASSFGQGRHEQYF	TGCGCCAGCAGCTTCGGACAGGGGAGGCACGAGCAGTACTTC
NA	TRBV7-9	14	NA	TRBJ2-7	CASSSRGTTYEQYF	TGTGCCAGCAGCAGCAGGGGAACGACCTACGAGCAGTACTTC
TRBD1	TRBV5-8	15	NA	TRBJ1-1	CASSLGPYRGAEAFF	TGTGCCAGCAGCCTGGGGCCTTACAGGGGCGCTGAAGCTTTCTTT
TRBD2	TRBV2	14	NA	TRBJ2-1	CASRTGGIYNEQFF	TGTGCCAGCCGCACGGGGGGGATTTACAATGAGCAGTTCTTC
TRBD1	TRBV2	18	NA	TRBJ1-4	CASSPLAGQGATNEKLFF	TGTGCCAGCTCCCCGCTGGCGGGACAGGGTGCAACTAATGAAAAACTGTTTTTT
TRBD2	TRBV27	13	NA	TRBJ2-7	CASSLQAGITKYF	TGTGCCAGCAGTTTACAAGCGGGAATCACTAAGTACTTC
TRBD1	TRBV29-1	10	NA	TRBJ1-2	CGTGSSGYTF	TGCGGGACAGGGTCTAGCGGCTACACCTTC
NA	TRBV9	14	NA	TRBJ2-2	CASSVRTSGGELFF	TGTGCCAGCAGCGTCCGCACCTCCGGGGGGGAGCTGTTTTTT
NA	TRBV6-6	15	NA	TRBJ2-6	CASSPTVSGANVLTF	TGTGCCAGCAGTCCTACAGTCTCTGGGGCCAACGTCCTGACTTTC
NA	TRBV10-3	13	NA	TRBJ1-6	CATREASNSPLHF	TGTGCCACCCGAGAGGCCTCTAATTCACCCCTCCACTTT
TRBD1	TRBV11-2	13	once	TRBJ1-1	CASSLTGPTEAFF	TGTGCCAGCAGCTTGACAGGGCCCACTGAAGCTTTCTTT
NA	TRBV21-1	17	NA	TRBJ2-3	CASSKVGIGLAGDTQYF	TGTGCCAGCAGCAAAGTAGGCATTGGACTAGCGGGGGATACGCAGTATTTT
NA	TRBV10-1	10	NA	TRBJ2-7	CASTQGLQYF	TGCGCCAGCACCCAGGGTCTACAGTACTTC
NA	TRBV19	15	NA	TRBJ1-3	CASSIGGNSGNTIYF	TGTGCCAGTAGTATCGGGGGGAACTCTGGAAACACCATATATTTT
NA	TRBV12-5	16	NA	TRBJ1-1	CASGLVMGQGATEAFF	TGTGCTAGTGGTTTGGTAATGGGCCAGGGTGCCACTGAAGCTTTCTTT
TRBD2	TRBV24-1	16	NA	TRBJ2-1	CATSDETSGGFDEQFF	TGTGCCACCAGTGATGAGACTAGCGGGGGGTTCGATGAGCAGTTCTTC
TRBD1	TRBV4-3	16	NA	TRBJ1-6	CASSPDRGAWNSPLHF	TGCGCCAGCAGCCCCGACAGGGGCGCATGGAATTCACCCCTCCACTTT
NA	TRBV2	16	NA	TRBJ1-3	CASSEVYRDSGNTIYF	TGTGCCAGCAGTGAAGTCTACAGGGACTCTGGAAACACCATATATTTT
TRBD1	TRBV6-5	13	NA	TRBJ1-1	CASSGAGGTEAFF	TGTGCCAGCAGCGGCGCAGGGGGCACTGAAGCTTTCTTT